This TCR beta chain was observed in a study of kidney transplant recipient with SARS-CoV-2 infection (dated by TCRdb to about 2021). In regard to this clonotype: Its antigen target is currently unknown. A much larger clone lies a single base off, so this may be a read error.

Reading the germline V gene (reference sequence) gives CDR1 GTSNPN and CDR2 SVGIG. The CDR3 has 13 amino acids, counting the end cysteine and phenylalanine. Just CDR3 DNA is preserved here, 39 bases in frame from base 1. Data came from an Illumina MiSeq. Profiling of the peripheral T cell repertoire targeted human TCRbeta genes. The paper's processing steps were these. Beta-binomial modelling was applied to test for differential clonotype abundance so that variability over time was accounted for. Expanded clonotypes were screened against the ImmuneCODE reference database of SARS-CoV-2-associated TCRs and were mapped to viral genome regions. Further repertoire analyses covered TRBV gene usage, CDR3 length, CDR3 amino acid overlap between time points, clonotype abundance distributions and Jaccard similarity. Using fastp trimming at Q25 and MiXCR clonotype assembly, TCRdb reanalyzed the public sequencing data and kept in-frame beta chains. Every CDR3 protein is listed once, alongside the most common genes and DNA of its rows. The V and J calls were determined by TCRdb, not by the authors. This sample lists under 250,000 distinct CDR3 sequences; under 30% were detected once. Of the sample, more than 6.5% falls within the top ten clones.

Reading the label with the study, this specimen's time point is: pre-pandemic baseline sample and day 111 after first positive SARS-CoV-2 test. The chain couples TRBV30 to TRBJ2-2; the junction holds 8 bases that match TRBD2. The starting material was a blood sample, obtained at baseline and on day 111 from a kidney transplant recipient. This receptor was obtained from a young adult male patient who had COVID-19 and was a kidney transplant recipient. Some T cells present after a transplant may be cells of the graft donor. The CDR3 here reads CARSVTSVGELFF. The sequenced DNA is TGTGCCCGGAGTGTGACTAGCGTCGGGGAGCTGTTTTTT.